The 6 T cell receptor beta chains presented below share a single source sample, sequenced in a study of T-cell memory formation after mild COVID-19. MiXCR was run by TCRdb on the 5' RACE reads, yielding one entry per CDR3 protein. This sample has roughly 200,000 distinct CDR3 sequences, with around 16% found just once. The sequenced sample was PBMCs or a T cell subset sorted from them (not recorded which). The receptors come from an adult woman who had mild COVID-19 (a few samples of this study predate the infection). Cell type and time point are not known.

This clonotype was recorded a few times. The J gene is TRBJ2-7, the V gene TRBV6-2 or TRBV6-3; D unclear. V was shortened by 6 bases and J by 3 bases, with 18 bases between the two germline ends. Germline V lookup: CDR1 MNHEY, CDR2 SVGEGT. There are 15 residues in the CDR3. The CDR3 DNA sequence: TGTGCCAGCAGCTCCCCCCCACGGACCTTCTACGAGCAGTACTTC. This encodes CASSSPPRTFYEQYF.

The chain combines TRBV3-1 with TRBJ2-7; tentative D call: TRBD2 (5 bases). V was shortened by 4 bases and J by 7 bases, with 11 bases between the two germline ends. The CDR3 has 12 amino acids. Germline CDR1 and CDR2: LGHDT and YNNKEL (reference sequence). CDR3 coding DNA: TGTGCCAGCAGCCGCAAGACGGGGGAGCAGTACTTC. Its protein is CASSRKTGEQYF.

This clonotype has only a few counts. The V gene is TRBV6-2 or TRBV6-3, the J gene TRBJ1-1, with 7 bases identical to TRBD1. The junction had 4 bases not matched to a gene; V was cut back by 5 bases and J by 1 base. The CDR3 has 14 amino acids. CDR1 MNHEY and CDR2 SVGEGT come from the germline V gene. DNA of the CDR3: TGTGCCAGCAGTCAGACAGGGACGAACACTGAAGCTTTCTTT. Its protein is CASSQTGTNTEAFF.

The chain joins TRBV20-1 to TRBJ1-3; 7 nucleotides align to TRBD1. This CDR3 has 14 residues. In germline, CDR1 is DFQATT, CDR2 SNEGSKA (reference sequence). The ends lost 4 bases at V and 0 bases at J; junction bases unmatched: 3. The CDR3 reads CSATDRSSGNTIYF. For the CDR3, the DNA is TGCAGTGCTACGGACAGGAGCTCTGGAAACACCATATATTTT.

This chain uses TRBV24-1 with TRBJ2-2; D not certain. Germline V gene lookup returns CDR1 KGHDR and CDR2 SFDVKD. The CDR3 totals 13 residues. The V end lost 4 bases, the J end lost 4 bases, and 6 bases lay between the germline ends. CDR3 sequence (DNA): TGTGCCACCAGTGAACAACTCACCGGGGAGCTGTTTTTT. It translates to CATSEQLTGELFF.

The V call is TRBV7-6, the J call TRBJ2-2, with TRBD2 as a possible D gene (6 bases). V gave up 5 bases and J gave up 7 bases, with 14 bases separating them. The CDR3 is 14 residues long. Germline CDR1 reads SGHVS; CDR2 reads FNYEAQ. CDR3 DNA sequence: TGTGCCAGCAGCGGGACTTCTATGGGCGGGGAGCTGTTTTTT. Encoded protein: CASSGTSMGGELFF.